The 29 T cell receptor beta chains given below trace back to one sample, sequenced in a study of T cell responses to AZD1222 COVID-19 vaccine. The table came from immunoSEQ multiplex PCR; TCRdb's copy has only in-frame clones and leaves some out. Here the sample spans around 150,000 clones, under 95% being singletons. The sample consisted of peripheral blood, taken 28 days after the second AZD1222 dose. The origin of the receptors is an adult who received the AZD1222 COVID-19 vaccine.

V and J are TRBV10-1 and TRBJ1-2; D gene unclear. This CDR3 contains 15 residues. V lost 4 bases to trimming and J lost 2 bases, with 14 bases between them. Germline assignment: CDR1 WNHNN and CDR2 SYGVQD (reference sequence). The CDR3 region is CASSGHPSGNYGYTF. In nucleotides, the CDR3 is TGCGCCAGCAGTGGACATCCCTCCGGAAACTATGGCTACACCTTC.

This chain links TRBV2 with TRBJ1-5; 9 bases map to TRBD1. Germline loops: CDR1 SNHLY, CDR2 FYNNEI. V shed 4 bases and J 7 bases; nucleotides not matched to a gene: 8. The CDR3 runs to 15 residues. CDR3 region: CASSVGDRERQPQHF. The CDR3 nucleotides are TGTGCCAGCAGTGTGGGGGACAGGGAAAGGCAGCCCCAGCATTTT. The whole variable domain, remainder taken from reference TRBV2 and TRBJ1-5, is EPEVTQTPSHQVTQMGQEVILRCVPISNHLYFYWYRQILGQKVEFLVSFYNNEISEKSEIFDDQFSVERPDGSNFTLKIRSTKLEDSAMYFCASSVGDRERQPQHFGDGTRLSIL.

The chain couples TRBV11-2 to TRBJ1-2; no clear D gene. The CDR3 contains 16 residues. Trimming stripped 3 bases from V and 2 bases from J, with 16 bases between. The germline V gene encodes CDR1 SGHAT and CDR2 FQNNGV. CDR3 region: CASSFGDLRVNYGYTF. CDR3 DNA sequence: TGTGCCAGCAGCTTTGGCGATCTCCGGGTCAACTATGGCTACACCTTC.

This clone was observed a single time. The DNA of the CDR3 is TGTGCCAGCAGCTTCCCCTACTACGATATCGCAAGCAATCAGCCCCAGCATTTT. Its protein product is CASSFPYYDIASNQPQHF. The chain employs TRBV7-3 and TRBJ1-5; D not resolved. This CDR3 has 18 amino acids. Germline CDR1 is SGHTA and CDR2 is FQGTGA. The V end lost 3 bases, the J end lost 1 base, and 19 bases lay between the germline ends.

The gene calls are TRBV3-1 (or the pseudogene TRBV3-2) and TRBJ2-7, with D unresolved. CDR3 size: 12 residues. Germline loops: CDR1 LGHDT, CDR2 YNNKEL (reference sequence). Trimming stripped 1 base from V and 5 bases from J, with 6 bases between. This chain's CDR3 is CASSQVLDEQYF. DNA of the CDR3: TGTGCCAGCAGCCAAGTGTTAGACGAGCAGTACTTC.

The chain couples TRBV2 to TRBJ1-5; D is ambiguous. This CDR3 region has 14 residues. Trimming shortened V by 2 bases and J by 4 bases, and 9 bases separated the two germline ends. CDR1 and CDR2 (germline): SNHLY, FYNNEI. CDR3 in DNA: TGTGCCAGCAGTGAATCAACGTTTAATCAGCCCCAGCATTTT. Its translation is CASSESTFNQPQHF.

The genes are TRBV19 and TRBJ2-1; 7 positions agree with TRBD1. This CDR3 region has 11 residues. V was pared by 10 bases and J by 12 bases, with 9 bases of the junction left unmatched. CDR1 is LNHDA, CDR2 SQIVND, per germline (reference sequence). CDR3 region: CATQGLSRQFF. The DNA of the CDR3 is TGTGCCACACAGGGGTTGAGCAGGCAGTTCTTC.

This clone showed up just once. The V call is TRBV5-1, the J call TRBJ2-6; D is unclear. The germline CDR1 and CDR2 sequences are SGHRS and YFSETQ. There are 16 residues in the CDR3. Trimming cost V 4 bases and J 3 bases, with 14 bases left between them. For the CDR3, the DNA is TGCGCCAGCAGCACCCGACCGCTGGGTGGGGCCAACGTCCTGACTTTC. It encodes CASSTRPLGGANVLTF.

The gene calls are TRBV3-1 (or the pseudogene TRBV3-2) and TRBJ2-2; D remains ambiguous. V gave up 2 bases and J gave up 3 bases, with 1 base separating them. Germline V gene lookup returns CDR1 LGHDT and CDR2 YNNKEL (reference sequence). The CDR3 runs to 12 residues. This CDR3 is CASSQYTGELFF. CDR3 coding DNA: TGTGCCAGCAGCCAATACACCGGGGAGCTGTTTTTT.

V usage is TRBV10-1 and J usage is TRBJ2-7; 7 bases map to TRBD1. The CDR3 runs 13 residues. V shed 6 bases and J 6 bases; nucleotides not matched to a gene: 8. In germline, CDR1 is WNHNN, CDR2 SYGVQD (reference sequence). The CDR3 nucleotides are TGCGCCAGCAGAAAAGGGACAGAGGGCGAGCAGTACTTC. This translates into CASRKGTEGEQYF.

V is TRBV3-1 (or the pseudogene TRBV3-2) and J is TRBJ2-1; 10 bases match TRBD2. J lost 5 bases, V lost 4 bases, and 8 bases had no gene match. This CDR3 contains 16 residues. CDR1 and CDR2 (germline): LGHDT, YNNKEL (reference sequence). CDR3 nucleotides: TGTGCCAGCAGCCCACCTACTAGCGGGATGGACAATGAGCAGTTCTTC. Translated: CASSPPTSGMDNEQFF.

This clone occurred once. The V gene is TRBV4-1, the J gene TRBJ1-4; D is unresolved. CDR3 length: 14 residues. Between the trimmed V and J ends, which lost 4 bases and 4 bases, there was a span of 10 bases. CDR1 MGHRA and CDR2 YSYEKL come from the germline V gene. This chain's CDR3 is CASSPDMLNEKLFF. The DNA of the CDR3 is TGCGCCAGCAGCCCGGATATGCTTAATGAAAAACTGTTTTTT.

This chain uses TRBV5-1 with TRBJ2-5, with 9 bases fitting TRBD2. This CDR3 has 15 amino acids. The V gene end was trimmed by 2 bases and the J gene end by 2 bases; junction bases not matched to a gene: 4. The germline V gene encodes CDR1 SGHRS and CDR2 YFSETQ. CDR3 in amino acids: CASSFRLAVQETQYF. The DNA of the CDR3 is TGCGCCAGCAGCTTCCGACTAGCGGTTCAAGAGACCCAGTACTTC.

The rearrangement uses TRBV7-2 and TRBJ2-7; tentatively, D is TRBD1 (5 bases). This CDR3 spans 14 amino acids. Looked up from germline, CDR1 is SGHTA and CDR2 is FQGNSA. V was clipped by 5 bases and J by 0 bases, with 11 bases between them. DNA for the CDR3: TGTGCCAGCAGCCCCAGACAGCGCTCCTACGAGCAGTACTTC. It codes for CASSPRQRSYEQYF. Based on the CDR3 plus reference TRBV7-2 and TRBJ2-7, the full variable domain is GAGVSQSPSNKVTEKGKDVELRCDPISGHTALYWYRQSLGQGLEFLIYFQGNSAPDKSGLPSDRFSAERTGGSVSTLTIQRTQQEDSAVYLCASSPRQRSYEQYFGPGTRLTVT.

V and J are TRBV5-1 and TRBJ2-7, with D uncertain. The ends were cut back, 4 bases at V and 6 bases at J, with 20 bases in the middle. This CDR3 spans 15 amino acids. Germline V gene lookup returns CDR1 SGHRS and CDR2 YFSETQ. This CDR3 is CASSPLMSGVGEQYF. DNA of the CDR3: TGCGCCAGCAGCCCCTTGATGTCTGGCGTGGGCGAGCAGTACTTC.

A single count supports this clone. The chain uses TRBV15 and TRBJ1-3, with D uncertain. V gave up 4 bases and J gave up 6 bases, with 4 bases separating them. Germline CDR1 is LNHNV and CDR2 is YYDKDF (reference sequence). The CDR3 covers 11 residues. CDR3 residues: CATSKQNTIYF. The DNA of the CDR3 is TGTGCCACCAGCAAGCAAAACACCATATATTTT.

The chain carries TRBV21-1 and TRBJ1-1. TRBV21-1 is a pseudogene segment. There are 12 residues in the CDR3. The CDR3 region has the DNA TGTGCCAGCCGAAAGGGGAACACTGAAGCTTTCTTT. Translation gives CASRKGNTEAFF.

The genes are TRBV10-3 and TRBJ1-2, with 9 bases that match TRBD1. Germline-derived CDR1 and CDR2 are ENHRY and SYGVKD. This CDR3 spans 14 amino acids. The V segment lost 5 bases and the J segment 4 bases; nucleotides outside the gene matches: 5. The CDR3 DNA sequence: TGTGCCATCAGTTCGGACAGGGGTGGCTATGGCTACACCTTC. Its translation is CAISSDRGGYGYTF.

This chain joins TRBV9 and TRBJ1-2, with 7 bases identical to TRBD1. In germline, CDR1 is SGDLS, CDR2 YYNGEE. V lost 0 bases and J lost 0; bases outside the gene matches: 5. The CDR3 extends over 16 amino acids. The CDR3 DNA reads TGTGCCAGCAGCGTAGGACGGGACAGCACTAACTATGGCTACACCTTC. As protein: CASSVGRDSTNYGYTF.

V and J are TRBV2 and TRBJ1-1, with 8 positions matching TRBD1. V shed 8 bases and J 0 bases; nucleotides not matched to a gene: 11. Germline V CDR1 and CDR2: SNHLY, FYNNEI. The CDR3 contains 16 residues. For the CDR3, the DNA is TGTGCCAGCCATTTATTCGGGACAGGCATGAACACTGAAGCTTTCTTT. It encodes CASHLFGTGMNTEAFF. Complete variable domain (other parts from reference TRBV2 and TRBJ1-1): EPEVTQTPSHQVTQMGQEVILRCVPISNHLYFYWYRQILGQKVEFLVSFYNNEISEKSEIFDDQFSVERPDGSNFTLKIRSTKLEDSAMYFCASHLFGTGMNTEAFFGQGTRLTVV.

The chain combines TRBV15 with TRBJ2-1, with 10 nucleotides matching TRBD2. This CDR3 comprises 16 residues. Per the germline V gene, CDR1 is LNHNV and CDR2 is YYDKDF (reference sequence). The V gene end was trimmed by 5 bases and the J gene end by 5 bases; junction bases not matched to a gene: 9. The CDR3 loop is CATSPTLAGSDNEQFF. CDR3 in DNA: TGTGCCACCAGCCCTACACTAGCGGGATCGGACAATGAGCAGTTCTTC.

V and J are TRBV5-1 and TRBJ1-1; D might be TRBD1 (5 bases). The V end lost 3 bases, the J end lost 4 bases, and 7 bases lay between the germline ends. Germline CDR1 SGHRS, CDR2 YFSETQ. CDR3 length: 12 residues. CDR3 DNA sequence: TGCGCCAGCAGCTGGGGGGGCACTGAAGCTTTCTTT. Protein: CASSWGGTEAFF.

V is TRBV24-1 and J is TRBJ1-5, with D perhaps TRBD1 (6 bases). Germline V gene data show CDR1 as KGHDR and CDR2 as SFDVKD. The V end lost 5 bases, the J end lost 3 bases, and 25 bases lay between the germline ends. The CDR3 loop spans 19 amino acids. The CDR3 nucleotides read TGTGCCACCAGTGGGTGGGCAGGGGCTCGCTCGGCCAACAATCAGCCCCAGCATTTT. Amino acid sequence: CATSGWAGARSANNQPQHF.

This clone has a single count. The CDR3 DNA is TGTGCCAGCAGCGTAGACCGAGTAGATACGCAGTATTTT. It is translated as CASSVDRVDTQYF. The chain links TRBV9 to TRBJ2-3; no reliable D call. V lost 0 bases, J lost 5 bases, and 7 bases lay in between. This CDR3 comprises 13 residues. The germline CDR1 and CDR2 sequences are SGDLS and YYNGEE.

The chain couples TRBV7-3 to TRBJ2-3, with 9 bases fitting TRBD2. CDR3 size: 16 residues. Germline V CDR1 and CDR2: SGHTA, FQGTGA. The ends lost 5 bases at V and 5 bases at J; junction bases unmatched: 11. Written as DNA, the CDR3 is TGTGCCAGCAGCCGGTGGCGGGGGGGCCTGGAAGATACGCAGTATTTT. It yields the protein CASSRWRGGLEDTQYF.

The CDR3 DNA sequence: TGTGCCAGCAGCACGCGGGGCCCGGGTGTAGAAGAGACCCAGTACTTC. Its translation: CASSTRGPGVEETQYF. The chain employs TRBV7-9 and TRBJ2-5, with a tentative D call TRBD2 (6 bases). V was clipped by 5 bases and J by 3 bases, with 19 bases between them. The CDR3 is 16 amino acids. Germline V lookup: CDR1 SEHNR, CDR2 FQNEAQ (reference sequence).

In DNA, the CDR3 is TGTGCCAGCAGATCTCGGAGGGGGTCCTACAATGAGCAGTTCTTC. This translates into CASRSRRGSYNEQFF. The chain carries TRBV7-9 and TRBJ2-1; D may match TRBD1 or TRBD2 (6 bases each). The CDR3 loop spans 15 amino acids. V shed 6 bases and J shed 1 base, with 13 bases lying between them. CDR1 and CDR2 (germline): SEHNR, FQNEAQ (reference sequence).

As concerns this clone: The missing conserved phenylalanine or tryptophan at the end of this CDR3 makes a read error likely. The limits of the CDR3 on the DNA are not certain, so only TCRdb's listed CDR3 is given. The CDR3 reads CASSFTRRYSV. The rearrangement joins TRBV5-5 to TRBJ1-3. The CDR3 is made up of 11 amino acids, end residues included. Germline V gene sequence: CDR1 SGHKS, CDR2 YYEKEE (reference sequence).

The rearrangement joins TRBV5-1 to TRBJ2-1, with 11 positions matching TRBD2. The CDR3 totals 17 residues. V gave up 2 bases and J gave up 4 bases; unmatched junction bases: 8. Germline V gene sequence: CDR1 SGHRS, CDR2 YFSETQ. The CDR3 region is CASSLVAGGPSYNEQFF. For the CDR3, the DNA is TGCGCCAGCAGCTTAGTAGCGGGAGGGCCAAGTTACAATGAGCAGTTCTTC.